This T cell receptor (beta chain) was sequenced during a study of CD8 T cells in Susac syndrome. Roughly 0.45 to 1 ug RNA was reverse transcribed with random hexamers. The TCR beta CDR3 was amplified by immunoSEQ multiplex PCR across 54 Vbeta, 13 Jbeta. From the immunoSEQ multiplex PCR reads, TCRdb called clonotypes with MiXCR, one entry per CDR3 protein. The profile covers fewer than 80,000 distinct CDR3 sequences, with 95% appearing a single time and 0.24% taken by the ten largest. This CDR3 is built from 15 residues. V trimming: 5 bases; J trimming: 14 bases; junction bases outside the gene matches: 9. The study sequenced TCR beta in blood CD8+ and CD4+ T cells. The control group consisted of healthy donors matched for age and sex. Negative isolation was applied to CD8+ and CD4+ T cells, and FACS enrichment was applied to TEMRA cells.

This chain uses TRBV12-3 or TRBV12-4 with TRBJ2-1, with 16 bases fitting TRBD2. This TCR was sampled from a human donor in good health. Material: CD8+ T cells from PBMCs. The CDR3 loop is CASSPGLAGGRDKFF. CDR3 nucleotides: TGTGCCAGCAGTCCGGGACTAGCGGGGGGGCGGGACAAGTTCTTC.